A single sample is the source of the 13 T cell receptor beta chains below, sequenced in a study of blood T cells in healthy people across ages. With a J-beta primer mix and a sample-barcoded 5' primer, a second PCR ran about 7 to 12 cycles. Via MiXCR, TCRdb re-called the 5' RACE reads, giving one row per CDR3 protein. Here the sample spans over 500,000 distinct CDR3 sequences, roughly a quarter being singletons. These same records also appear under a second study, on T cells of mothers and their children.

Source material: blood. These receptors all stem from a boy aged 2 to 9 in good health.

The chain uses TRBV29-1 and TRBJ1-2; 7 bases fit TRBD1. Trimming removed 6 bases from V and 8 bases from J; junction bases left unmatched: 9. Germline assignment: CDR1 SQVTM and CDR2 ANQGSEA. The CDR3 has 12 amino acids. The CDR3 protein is CSVRTGRWGYTF. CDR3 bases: TGCAGCGTGAGGACAGGTCGATGGGGCTACACCTTC.

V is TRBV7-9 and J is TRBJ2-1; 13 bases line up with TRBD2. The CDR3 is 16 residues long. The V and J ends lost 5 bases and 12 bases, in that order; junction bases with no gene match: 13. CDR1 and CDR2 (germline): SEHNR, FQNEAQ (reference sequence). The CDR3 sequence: CASSTYTLAGGLLQFF. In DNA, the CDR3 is TGTGCCAGCAGCACTTACACACTAGCGGGAGGGCTTCTGCAGTTCTTC.

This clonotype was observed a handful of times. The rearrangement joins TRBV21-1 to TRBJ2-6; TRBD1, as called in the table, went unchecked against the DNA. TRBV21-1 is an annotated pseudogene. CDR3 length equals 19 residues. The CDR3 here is CASSPSGGRGVGGANVLTF. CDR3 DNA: TGTGCCAGCAGCCCAAGTGGGGGGAGAGGGGTTGGTGGGGCCAACGTCCTGACTTTC.

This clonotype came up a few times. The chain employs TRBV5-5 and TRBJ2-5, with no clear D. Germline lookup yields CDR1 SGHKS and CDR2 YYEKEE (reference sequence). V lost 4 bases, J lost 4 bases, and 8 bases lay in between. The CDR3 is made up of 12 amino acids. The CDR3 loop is CASSAPAETQYF. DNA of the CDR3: TGTGCCAGCAGCGCCCCCGCAGAGACCCAGTACTTC. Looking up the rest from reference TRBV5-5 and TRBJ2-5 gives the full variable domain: DAGVTQSPTHLIKTRGQQVTLRCSPISGHKSVSWYQQVLGQGPQFIFQYYEKEERGRGNFPDRFSARQFPNYSSELNVNALLLGDSALYLCASSAPAETQYFGPGTRLLVL.

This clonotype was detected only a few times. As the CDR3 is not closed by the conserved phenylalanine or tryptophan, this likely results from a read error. In nucleotides, the CDR3 is TGTGCCAGCAGCCCGGCCGAAGGGGTCGACAATGAGCAGTTCGTC. Translation: CASSPAEGVDNEQFV. V is TRBV12-3 or TRBV12-4 and J is TRBJ2-1; possible D gene TRBD1, 5 bases. V lost 6 bases and J lost 5, with 17 bases in between. There are 15 residues in the CDR3.

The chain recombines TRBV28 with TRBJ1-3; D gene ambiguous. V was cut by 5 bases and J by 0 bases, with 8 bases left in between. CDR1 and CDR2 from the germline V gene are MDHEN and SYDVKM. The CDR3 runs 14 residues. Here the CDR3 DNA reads TGTGCCAGCAGTCGAAGAGACTCTGGAAACACCATATATTTT. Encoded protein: CASSRRDSGNTIYF.

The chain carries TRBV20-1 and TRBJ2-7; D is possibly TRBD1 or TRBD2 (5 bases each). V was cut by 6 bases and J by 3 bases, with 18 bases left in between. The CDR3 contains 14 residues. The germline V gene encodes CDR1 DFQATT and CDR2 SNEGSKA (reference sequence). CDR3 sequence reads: CSANRGPPFYEQYF. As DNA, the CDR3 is TGCAGTGCAAACCGGGGCCCACCTTTCTACGAGCAGTACTTC.

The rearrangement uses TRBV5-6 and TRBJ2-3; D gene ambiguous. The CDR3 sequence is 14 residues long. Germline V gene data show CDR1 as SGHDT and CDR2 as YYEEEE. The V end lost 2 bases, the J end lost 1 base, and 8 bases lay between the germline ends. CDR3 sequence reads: CASSLLLGTDTQYF. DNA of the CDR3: TGTGCCAGCAGCTTACTCCTCGGCACAGATACGCAGTATTTT.

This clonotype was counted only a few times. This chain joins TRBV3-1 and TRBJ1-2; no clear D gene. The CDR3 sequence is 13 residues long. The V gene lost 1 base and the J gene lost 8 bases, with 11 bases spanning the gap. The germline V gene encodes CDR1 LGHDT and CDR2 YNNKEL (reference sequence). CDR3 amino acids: CASSQVASKGYTF. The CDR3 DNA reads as TGTGCCAGCAGCCAAGTTGCCAGCAAAGGCTACACCTTC.

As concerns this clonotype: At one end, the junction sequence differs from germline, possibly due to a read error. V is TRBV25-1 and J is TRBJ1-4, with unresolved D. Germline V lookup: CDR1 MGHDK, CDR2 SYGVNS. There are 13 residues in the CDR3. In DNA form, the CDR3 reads TGTGCCAGCAGTGTTACAGCGGGTGAAGAACTGTTTTTT. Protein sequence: CASSVTAGEELFF.

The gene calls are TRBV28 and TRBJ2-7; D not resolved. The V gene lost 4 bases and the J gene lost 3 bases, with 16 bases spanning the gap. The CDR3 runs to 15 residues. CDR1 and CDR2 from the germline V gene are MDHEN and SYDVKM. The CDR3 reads CASSSPSSGVYEQYF. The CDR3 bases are TGTGCCAGCAGTTCACCCTCCTCTGGGGTCTACGAGCAGTACTTC.

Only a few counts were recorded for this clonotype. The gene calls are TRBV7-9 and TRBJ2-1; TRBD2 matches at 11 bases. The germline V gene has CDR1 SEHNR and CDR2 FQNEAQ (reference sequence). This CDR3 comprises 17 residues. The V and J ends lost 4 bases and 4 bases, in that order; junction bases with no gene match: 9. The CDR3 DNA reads TGTGCCAGCAGCTGGCCGACACTAGCGGGAGCTTACAATGAGCAGTTCTTC. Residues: CASSWPTLAGAYNEQFF.

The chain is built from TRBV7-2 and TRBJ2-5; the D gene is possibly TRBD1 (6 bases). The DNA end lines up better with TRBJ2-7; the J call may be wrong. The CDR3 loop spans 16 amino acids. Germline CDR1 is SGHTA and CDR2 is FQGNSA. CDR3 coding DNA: TGTGCCAGCAGCCCCCGAACCGGGACACCTTCCTACGAGCAGTACTTC. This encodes CASSPRTGTPSYEQYF.